The present T cell receptor (beta chain) was sequenced within a study of Tregs in tolerant kidney transplant recipients. Findings and limits, study-wide: Tregs expanded with activated donor B cells seemed most donor-specific. Few patients were studied, so findings need validation in larger groups. Biological reproducibility was not directly addressed in this study.

The trim removed 3 bases at V and 1 base at J, leaving 0 bases unmatched. The CDR3 totals 15 residues. Germline values: CDR1 SGHTA, CDR2 FQGNSA. Generated by immunoSEQ multiplex PCR, the TCRdb table keeps only in-frame clones and is missing some. The table lists over 85,000 clones, over 85% of them singletons. With respect to this clone: Its antigen is as yet unknown.

CD4+CD25+CD127- Tregs, CD4+CD25- non-Tregs, CD4 and CD8 cells were sorted. The chain uses TRBV7-2 and TRBJ2-1; TRBD2 matches 10 bases. This sequence was found in a human donor who received a combined kidney and bone marrow transplant. The sequences come from CD4+ T cells from blood, collected before the transplant. In nucleotides, the CDR3 is TGTGCCAGCAGCTTTAGCGGGGGGTCCTACAATGAGCAGTTCTTC. Protein sequence: CASSFSGGSYNEQFF.